The sequence of this T cell receptor (beta chain) was determined in a study of blood T cell repertoires in COVID-19. The overall study: Donors in the United States, Italy and Spain gave samples during acute or convalescent COVID-19. Sources were T cells, B-cell-depleted T cells, or PBMCs; the material itself was cDNA or gDNA.

The cohort comprised adults aged roughly 18 to 90 years residing in approximately 25 US areas. Participant reports of clinical history set cohort assignment. The CDR3 runs 15 residues. J lost 4 bases, V lost 2 bases, and 3 bases had no gene match. In germline, CDR1 is KGHSH, CDR2 LQKENI. Assay used: immunoSEQ multiplex PCR; TCRdb lists only in-frame clones, some missing. There are under 500,000 clones in the sample; 70% to 90% occur only once, and about 2.1% lies in the top ten. The sample consisted of PBMCs or T cells enriched from blood (not recorded which). The rearrangement links TRBV18 to TRBJ1-2; 11 bases are shared with TRBD1. The TCR originated in a woman between 18 and 30 years old with acute COVID-19. CDR3 amino acids: CASSPLDRGLYGYTF. The CDR3 DNA follows: TGTGCCAGCTCACCATTGGACAGGGGGCTCTATGGCTACACCTTC.